The 11 T cell receptor beta chains reported below all come from one sample, sequenced in a study of human T cells and chemical hapten exposure. Someone pulled total RNA out of unfractionated whole blood. Individual cDNA molecules had unique molecular identifiers attached to them by the library. One entry per CDR3 protein, called by TCRdb with MiXCR from the reads. Found here are about 120,000 distinct CDR3 sequences, around 8.5% of them singletons; the top ten hold more than 1.3%. The sample consisted of whole blood. The receptors come from a human donor in good health. Some clones in this sample may be carry-over from other donors' samples.

This clonotype has ten or more counts. V is TRBV18 and J is TRBJ1-1, with unresolved D. Germline CDR1 KGHSH, CDR2 LQKENI. V lost 2 bases to trimming and J lost 8 bases, with 12 bases between them. CDR3 length: 13 residues. In nucleotides, the CDR3 is TGTGCCAGCTCACCAGGGGTCATCTGGGAAGCTTTCTTT. Encoded protein: CASSPGVIWEAFF.

The chain joins TRBV2 to TRBJ2-7; D is possibly TRBD1 or TRBD2 (5 bases each). The V end was cut by 7 bases, the J end by 2 bases, with 21 bases between. Germline V gene data show CDR1 as SNHLY and CDR2 as FYNNEI. CDR3 size: 16 residues. CDR3 in amino acids: CASIRNRDGFTYEQYF. For the CDR3, the DNA is TGTGCCAGCATTAGAAACCGGGACGGATTTACCTACGAGCAGTACTTC.

In its sample, this clonotype was seen a few times. The chain employs TRBV29-1 and TRBJ2-3; 7 positions match TRBD2. Per germline, CDR1 SQVTM and CDR2 ANQGSEA. Germline trimming cut 7 bases from V and 3 bases from J; bases unmatched to any gene: 4. The length of the CDR3 is 12 residues. CDR3 DNA: TGCAGCGGTGTGGGAGGGACAGATACGCAGTATTTT. Its translation: CSGVGGTDTQYF.

This clonotype was picked up a small number of times. The chain combines TRBV7-9 with TRBJ1-1; D possibly corresponds to TRBD1 (5 bases). The CDR3 is 15 residues long. Trimming took 0 bases from V and 0 from J, leaving 8 bases between them. Germline lookup yields CDR1 SEHNR and CDR2 FQNEAQ (reference sequence). CDR3 loop: CASSLAGQMNTEAFF. The CDR3 DNA follows: TGTGCCAGCAGCTTAGCGGGGCAAATGAACACTGAAGCTTTCTTT.

In its sample, this clonotype was seen many times. This chain uses TRBV7-6 with TRBJ1-6; D remains ambiguous. The V gene's germline CDR1 is SGHVS and CDR2 FNYEAQ. The CDR3 has 13 amino acids. V gave up 5 bases and J gave up 10 bases, with 12 bases separating them. The CDR3 DNA sequence: TGTGCCAGCAGCCTCAGTATTTCCTCACCCCTCCACTTT. Translating it yields CASSLSISSPLHF.

This clonotype was picked up many times. V usage is TRBV6-6 and J usage is TRBJ2-7; no definite D call. Germline CDR1 MNHNY, CDR2 SVGAGI (reference sequence). Deletions cut 0 bases from V and 2 bases from J, with 8 bases between. The CDR3 consists of 14 residues. DNA of the CDR3: TGTGCCAGCAGTTACTCGGGCCCTACCTACGAGCAGTACTTC. Its protein is CASSYSGPTYEQYF.

This clonotype was seen only a few times. The J gene is TRBJ2-1, the V gene TRBV29-1, with 10 bases lining up with TRBD2. The CDR3 runs to 12 residues. CDR1 is SQVTM and CDR2 is ANQGSEA in the germline V gene. The junction had 2 bases not matched to a gene; V was cut back by 7 bases and J by 5 bases. CDR3 sequence reads: CSGLAGHNEQFF. The DNA for the CDR3 is TGCAGCGGACTAGCGGGTCACAATGAGCAGTTCTTC.

This clonotype has ten or more counts. The chain links TRBV6-2 or TRBV6-3 to TRBJ2-7; possible D gene TRBD2, 6 bases. Germline CDR1 is MNHEY and CDR2 is SVGEGT. CDR3 length equals 17 residues. The germline V and J ends were trimmed by 0 bases and 0 bases, with 15 bases remaining between them. CDR3 in amino acids: CASSYSWEDTLSYEQYF. CDR3 sequence (DNA): TGTGCCAGCAGTTACTCGTGGGAGGACACTCTCTCCTACGAGCAGTACTTC.

This clonotype was observed a handful of times. The chain combines TRBV7-3 with TRBJ2-3, with D perhaps matching TRBD1 or TRBD2 (6 bases each). The CDR3 sequence is 12 residues long. V lost 2 bases, J lost 12 bases, and 12 bases lay in between. CDR1 and CDR2 (germline): SGHTA, FQGTGA. This chain's CDR3 is CASSLEWGAQYF. For the CDR3, the DNA is TGTGCCAGCAGCTTAGAGTGGGGGGCCCAGTATTTT.

This chain links TRBV6-2 or TRBV6-3 with TRBJ2-7, with 9 bases lining up with TRBD1. CDR1 is MNHEY, CDR2 SVGEGT, per germline. The CDR3 is made up of 16 amino acids. V lost 6 bases, J lost 6 bases, and 15 bases stayed unmatched. In DNA form, the CDR3 reads TGTGCCAGCAGAGCAAGATTCCGGGACAGGGAAATCGAGCAGTACTTC. Amino acid sequence: CASRARFRDREIEQYF.

This chain joins TRBV30 and TRBJ1-5; D uncertain. CDR1 and CDR2 from the germline V gene are GTSNPN and SVGIG (reference sequence). Trimming shortened V by 0 bases and J by 5 bases, and 5 bases separated the two germline ends. The CDR3 sequence is 12 residues long. The CDR3 DNA is TGTGCCTGGAGTGTCGATTATCAGCCCCAGCATTTT. Its translation is CAWSVDYQPQHF.